In its sample, the clone carrying this TCR beta chain was seen a few times. The antigen is undetermined. These data originate in a study of response to subunit inactivated influenza vaccine. Overall study findings and caveats: Each seasonal influenza vaccination recruits few new T cells, the authors suggested.

CDR1 and CDR2 from the germline V gene are LGHNA and YSLEER. V lost 0 bases and J 2 bases, leaving 15 bases between the germline ends. This CDR3 has 17 residues. One entry per CDR3 protein, called by TCRdb with MiXCR from the RT-PCR reads. The sample has approximately 200,000 distinct CDR3 sequences; about an eighth are singletons. Source: CD8+ T cells sorted from PBMCs, taken 4 to 6 days after vaccination. The chain uses TRBV4-3 and TRBJ2-3; D is undetermined. The sequence was collected from a man aged 50 or older who received an inactivated influenza vaccine. For the CDR3, the DNA is TGCGCCAGCAGCCAAGATCTCGGGCGAAAAAACACAGATACGCAGTATTTT. Translating it yields CASSQDLGRKNTDTQYF.